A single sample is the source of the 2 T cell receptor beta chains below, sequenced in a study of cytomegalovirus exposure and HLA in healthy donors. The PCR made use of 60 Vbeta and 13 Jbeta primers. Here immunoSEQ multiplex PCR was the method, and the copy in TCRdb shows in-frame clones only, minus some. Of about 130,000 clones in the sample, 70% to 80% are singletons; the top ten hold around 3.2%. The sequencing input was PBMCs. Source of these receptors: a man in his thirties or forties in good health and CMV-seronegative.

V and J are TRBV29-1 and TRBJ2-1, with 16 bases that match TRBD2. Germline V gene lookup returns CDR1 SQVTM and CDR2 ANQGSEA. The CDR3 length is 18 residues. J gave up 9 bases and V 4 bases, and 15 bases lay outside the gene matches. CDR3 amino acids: CSVVGPPGLAGGPGEQFF. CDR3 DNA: TGCAGCGTTGTGGGGCCACCGGGACTAGCGGGGGGGCCCGGTGAGCAGTTCTTC.

CDR3 residues: CSVEPWAGQGADLNYGYTF. In nucleotides, the CDR3 is TGCAGCGTTGAACCTTGGGCCGGACAGGGGGCTGATCTTAACTATGGCTACACCTTC. This sequence joins TRBV29-1 and TRBJ1-2; 11 bases agree with TRBD1. V gave up 2 bases and J gave up 1 base; unmatched junction bases: 15. The germline gives CDR1 SQVTM, CDR2 ANQGSEA. The CDR3 runs to 19 residues. Full variable domain (rest looked up from reference TRBV29-1 and TRBJ1-2): SAVISQKPSRDICQRGTSLTIQCQVDSQVTMMFWYRQQPGQSLTLIATANQGSEATYESGFVIDKFPISRPNLTFSTLTVSNMSPEDSSIYLCSVEPWAGQGADLNYGYTFGSGTRLTVV.